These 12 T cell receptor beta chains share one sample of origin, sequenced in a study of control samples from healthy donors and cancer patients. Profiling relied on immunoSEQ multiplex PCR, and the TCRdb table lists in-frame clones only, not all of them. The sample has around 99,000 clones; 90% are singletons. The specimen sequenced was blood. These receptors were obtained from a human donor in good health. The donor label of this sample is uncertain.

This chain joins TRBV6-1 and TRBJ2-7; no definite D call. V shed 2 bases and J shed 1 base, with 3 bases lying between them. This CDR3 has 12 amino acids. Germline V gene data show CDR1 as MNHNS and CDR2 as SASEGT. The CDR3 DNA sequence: TGTGCCAGCAGTGAACTGTCCTACGAGCAGTACTTC. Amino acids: CASSELSYEQYF.

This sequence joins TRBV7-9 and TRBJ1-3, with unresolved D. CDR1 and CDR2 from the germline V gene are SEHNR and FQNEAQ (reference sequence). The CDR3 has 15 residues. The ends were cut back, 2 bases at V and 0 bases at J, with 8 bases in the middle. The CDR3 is CASSLPGFSGNTIYF. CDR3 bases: TGTGCCAGCAGCTTACCCGGATTCTCTGGAAACACCATATATTTT.

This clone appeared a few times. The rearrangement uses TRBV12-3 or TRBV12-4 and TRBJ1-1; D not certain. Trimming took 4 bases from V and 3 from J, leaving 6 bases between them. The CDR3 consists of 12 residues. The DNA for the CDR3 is TGTGCCAGCAGTTATAGGGACACTGAAGCTTTCTTT. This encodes CASSYRDTEAFF.

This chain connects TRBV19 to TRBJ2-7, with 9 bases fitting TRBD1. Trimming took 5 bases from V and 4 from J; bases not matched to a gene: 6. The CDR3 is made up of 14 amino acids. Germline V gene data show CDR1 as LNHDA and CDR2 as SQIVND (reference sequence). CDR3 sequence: CASSPRQGGYEQYF. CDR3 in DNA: TGTGCCAGTAGTCCGAGACAGGGGGGGTACGAGCAGTACTTC.

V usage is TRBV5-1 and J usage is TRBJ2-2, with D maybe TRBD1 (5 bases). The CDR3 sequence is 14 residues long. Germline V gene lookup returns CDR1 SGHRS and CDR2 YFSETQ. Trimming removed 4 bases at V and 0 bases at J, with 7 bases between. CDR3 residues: CASSPTANTGELFF. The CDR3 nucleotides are TGCGCCAGCAGCCCGACAGCGAACACCGGGGAGCTGTTTTTT.

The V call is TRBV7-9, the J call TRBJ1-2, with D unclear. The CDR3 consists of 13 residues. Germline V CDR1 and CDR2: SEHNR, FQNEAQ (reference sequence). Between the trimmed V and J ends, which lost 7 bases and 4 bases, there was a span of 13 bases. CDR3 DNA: TGTGCCAGCACCCCCACAGCGACCTATGGCTACACCTTC. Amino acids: CASTPTATYGYTF.

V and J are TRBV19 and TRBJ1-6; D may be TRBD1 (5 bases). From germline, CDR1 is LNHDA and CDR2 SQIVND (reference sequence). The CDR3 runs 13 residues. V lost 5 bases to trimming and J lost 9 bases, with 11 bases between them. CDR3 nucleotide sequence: TGTGCCAGTAGTCTCCCGAGGGGTTCACCCCTCCACTTT. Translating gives CASSLPRGSPLHF.

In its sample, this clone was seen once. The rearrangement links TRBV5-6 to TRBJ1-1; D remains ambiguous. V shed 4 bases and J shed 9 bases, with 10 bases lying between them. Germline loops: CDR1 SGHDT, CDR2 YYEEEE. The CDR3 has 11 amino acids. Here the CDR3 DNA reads TGTGCCAGCAGCGCGGGATTTCAAGCTTTCTTT. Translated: CASSAGFQAFF.

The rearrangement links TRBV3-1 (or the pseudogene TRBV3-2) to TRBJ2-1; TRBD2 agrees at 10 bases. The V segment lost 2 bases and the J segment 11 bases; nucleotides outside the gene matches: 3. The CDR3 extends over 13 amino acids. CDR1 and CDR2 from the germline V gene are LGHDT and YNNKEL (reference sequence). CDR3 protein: CASSQTSGAQQFF. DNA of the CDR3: TGTGCCAGCAGCCAAACTAGCGGGGCCCAGCAGTTCTTC.

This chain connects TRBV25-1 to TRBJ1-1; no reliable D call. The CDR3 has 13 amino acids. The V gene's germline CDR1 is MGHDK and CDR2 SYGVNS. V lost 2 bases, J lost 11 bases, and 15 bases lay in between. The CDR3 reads CASSEMGRPRAFF. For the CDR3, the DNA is TGTGCCAGCAGTGAAATGGGCAGGCCGCGGGCTTTCTTT.

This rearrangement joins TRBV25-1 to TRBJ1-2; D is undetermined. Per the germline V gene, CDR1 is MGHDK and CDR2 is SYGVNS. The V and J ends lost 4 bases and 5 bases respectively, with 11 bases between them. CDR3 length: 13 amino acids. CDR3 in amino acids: CASSVGMSYGYTF. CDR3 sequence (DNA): TGTGCCAGCAGTGTTGGAATGAGTTATGGCTACACCTTC.

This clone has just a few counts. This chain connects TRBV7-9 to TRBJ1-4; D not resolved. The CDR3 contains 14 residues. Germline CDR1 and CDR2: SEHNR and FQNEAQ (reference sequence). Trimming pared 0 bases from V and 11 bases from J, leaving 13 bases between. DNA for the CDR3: TGTGCCAGCAGCTTAGCAAGGGATGGGAGGAAACTGTTTTTT. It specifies CASSLARDGRKLFF.